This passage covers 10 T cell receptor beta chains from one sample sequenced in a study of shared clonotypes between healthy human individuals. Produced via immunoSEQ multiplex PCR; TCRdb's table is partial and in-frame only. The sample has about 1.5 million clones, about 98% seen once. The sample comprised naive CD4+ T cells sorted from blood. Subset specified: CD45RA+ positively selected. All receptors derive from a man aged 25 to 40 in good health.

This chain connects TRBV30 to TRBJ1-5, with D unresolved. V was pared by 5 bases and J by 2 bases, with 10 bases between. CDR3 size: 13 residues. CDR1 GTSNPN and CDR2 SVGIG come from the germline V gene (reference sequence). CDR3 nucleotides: TGTGCCTGGGATAGGAAGGGCAATCAGCCCCAGCATTTT. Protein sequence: CAWDRKGNQPQHF.

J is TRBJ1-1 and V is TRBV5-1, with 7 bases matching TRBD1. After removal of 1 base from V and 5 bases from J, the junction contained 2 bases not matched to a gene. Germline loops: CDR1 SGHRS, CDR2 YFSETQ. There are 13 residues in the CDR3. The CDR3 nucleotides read TGCGCCAGCAGCTTGCAGGGGGAGACTGAAGCTTTCTTT. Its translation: CASSLQGETEAFF. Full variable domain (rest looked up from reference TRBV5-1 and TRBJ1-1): KAGVTQTPRYLIKTRGQQVTLSCSPISGHRSVSWYQQTPGQGLQFLFEYFSETQRNKGNFPGRFSGRQFSNSRSEMNVSTLELGDSALYLCASSLQGETEAFFGQGTRLTVV.

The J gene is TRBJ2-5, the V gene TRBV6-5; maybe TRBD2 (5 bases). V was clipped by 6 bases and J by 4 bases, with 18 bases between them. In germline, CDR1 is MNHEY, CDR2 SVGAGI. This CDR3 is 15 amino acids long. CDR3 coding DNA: TGTGCCAGCAGGGACGGGTCAATCGGAGGAGAGACCCAGTACTTC. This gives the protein CASRDGSIGGETQYF.

The CDR3 region is CASKKGGSSVGYTF. CDR3 nucleotides: TGTGCCAGCAAGAAAGGGGGCTCGTCGGTGGGCTACACCTTC. The rearrangement joins TRBV2 to TRBJ1-2; TRBD1 aligns across 7 bases. Germline V gene data show CDR1 as SNHLY and CDR2 as FYNNEI. CDR3 length: 14 amino acids. With 7 bases clipped from V and 8 bases from J, the junction kept 13 bases outside the gene matches. Using reference TRBV2 and TRBJ1-2 for the parts outside the CDR3, the full variable domain is EPEVTQTPSHQVTQMGQEVILRCVPISNHLYFYWYRQILGQKVEFLVSFYNNEISEKSEIFDDQFSVERPDGSNFTLKIRSTKLEDSAMYFCASKKGGSSVGYTFGSGTRLTVV.

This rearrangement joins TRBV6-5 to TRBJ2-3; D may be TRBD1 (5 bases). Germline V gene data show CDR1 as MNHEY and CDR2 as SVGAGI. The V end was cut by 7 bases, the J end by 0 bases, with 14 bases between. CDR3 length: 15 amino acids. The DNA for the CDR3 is TGTGCCAGCAAATCCACACACAGGAGCACAGATACGCAGTATTTT. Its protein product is CASKSTHRSTDTQYF.

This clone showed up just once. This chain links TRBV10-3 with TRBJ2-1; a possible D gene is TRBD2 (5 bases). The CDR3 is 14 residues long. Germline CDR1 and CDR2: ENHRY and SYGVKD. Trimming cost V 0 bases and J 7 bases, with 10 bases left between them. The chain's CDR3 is CAISESVSGNEQFF. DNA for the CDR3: TGTGCCATCAGTGAGTCAGTGAGCGGTAATGAGCAGTTCTTC.

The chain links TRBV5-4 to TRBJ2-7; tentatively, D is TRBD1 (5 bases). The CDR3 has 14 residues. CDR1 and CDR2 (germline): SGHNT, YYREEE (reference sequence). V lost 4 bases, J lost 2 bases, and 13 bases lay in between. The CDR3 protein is CASSPRDSTYEQYF. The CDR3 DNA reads TGTGCCAGCAGCCCCCGCGACAGTACCTACGAGCAGTACTTC.

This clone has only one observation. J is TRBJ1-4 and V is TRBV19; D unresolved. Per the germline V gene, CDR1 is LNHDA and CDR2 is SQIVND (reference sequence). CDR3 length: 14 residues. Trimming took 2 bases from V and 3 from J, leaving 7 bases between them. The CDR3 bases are TGTGCCAGTAGTATATTGACATCTAATGAAAAACTGTTTTTT. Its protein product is CASSILTSNEKLFF.

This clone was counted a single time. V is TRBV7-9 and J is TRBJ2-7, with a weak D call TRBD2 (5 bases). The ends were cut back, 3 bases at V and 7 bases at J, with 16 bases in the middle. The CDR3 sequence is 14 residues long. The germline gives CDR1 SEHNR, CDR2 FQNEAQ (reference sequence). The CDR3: CASSLGPRTGEQYF. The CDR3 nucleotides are TGTGCCAGCAGCTTGGGTCCACGGACGGGGGAGCAGTACTTC.

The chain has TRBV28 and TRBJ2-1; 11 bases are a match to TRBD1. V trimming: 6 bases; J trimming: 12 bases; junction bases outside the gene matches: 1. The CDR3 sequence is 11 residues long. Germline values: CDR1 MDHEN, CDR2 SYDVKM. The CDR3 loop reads CASRGQGGQFF. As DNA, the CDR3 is TGTGCCAGCAGGGGACAGGGGGGGCAGTTCTTC. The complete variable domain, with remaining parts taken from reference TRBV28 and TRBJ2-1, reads DVKVTQSSRYLVKRTGEKVFLECVQDMDHENMFWYRQDPGLGLRLIYFSYDVKMKEKGDIPEGYSVSREKKERFSLILESASTNQTSMYLCASRGQGGQFFGPGTRLTVL.